The rows below give T cell receptor beta chains drawn from one sample of a study of blood T cell repertoires in COVID-19. This table comes from immunoSEQ multiplex PCR, and its TCRdb copy is limited to in-frame clones, with some not included. The data show about 28,000 clones, roughly 90% seen once. Sequencing used peripheral blood. These receptors were collected from a human donor in a cohort sampled during active COVID-19. Both conserved end residues are part of each CDR3.

V,CDR3
TRBV6-5,CASSYQDSSAGYTF
TRBV5-4,CASSLDGLSGFF
TRBV7-2,CASSLDRFTEAFF
TRBV15,CATSRPKGTSREQYF
TRBV5-1,CASSLGRGNEKLFF
TRBV6-1,CASSEYGRADEKLFF
TRBV29-1,CSVLGTSASSYEQYF
TRBV5-4,CASSHRDYEQYF
TRBV2,CASREQGRGTGELFF
TRBV19,CASRDRTGGSNTEAFF
TRBV18,CASSPRHFTEAFF
TRBV11-2,CASSLGVRGIGEAFF
TRBV5-1,CASSFDYDEQFF
TRBV6-1,CASSDGAGSNTEAFF
TRBV3-1/TRBV3-2,CASSQNPGAVTGELFF
TRBV4-1,CASSQARGFYGYTF
TRBV7-6,CASSLLAVNTGELFF
TRBV15,CATSRGLQGQGRPNEQFF
TRBV6-1,CASSERIQGAFEQYF
TRBV11-3,CASSLRSSYEQYF
TRBV7-2,CASSTQRGGDTQYF